This is a list of T cell receptor beta chains from one sample in a study of neurological immune-mediated disorders. TCRdb independently ran MiXCR on the 5' RACE reads; one entry per CDR3 protein. The table lists about 59,000 distinct CDR3 sequences, around 3.5% of them singletons, with around 3.3% in the top ten. Sequencing was performed on PBMCs. The receptors here all came from a woman aged 25 to 39 with multiple sclerosis. Each CDR3 is given with its conserved first and last residue. D genes are given only for firm matches. Where a row states a size, it is once, few, many or the class of an expanded clone; other rows omit it.

J gene: TRBJ2-5; V gene: TRBV6-2/TRBV6-3; D gene: NA; clone size: many; CDR3 DNA: TGTGCCAGCAGTTACTCAGGGCGGTCAGGAGAGACCCAGTACTTC; CDR3 protein: CASSYSGRSGETQYF
J gene: TRBJ2-5; V gene: TRBV7-9; D gene: NA; clone size: many; CDR3 DNA: TGTGCCAGCATTGCGGGGGCTAGCCAAGAGACCCAGTACTTC; CDR3 protein: CASIAGASQETQYF
J gene: TRBJ2-7; V gene: TRBV28; D gene: TRBD2; clone size: many; CDR3 DNA: TGTGCCAGCAGATGGACTAGCGGGGGCTCCTACGAGCAGTACTTC; CDR3 protein: CASRWTSGGSYEQYF
J gene: TRBJ2-3; V gene: TRBV13; D gene: NA; clone size: many; CDR3 DNA: TGTGCCAGCAGCTCAGGACGAGACACAGATACGCAGTATTTT; CDR3 protein: CASSSGRDTDTQYF
J gene: TRBJ2-2; V gene: TRBV20-1; D gene: TRBD2; clone size: many; CDR3 DNA: TGCAGTGCTAGAGATCCCGCGGGAGGGCCGGACACCGGGGAGCTGTTTTTT; CDR3 protein: CSARDPAGGPDTGELFF
J gene: TRBJ2-7; V gene: TRBV5-1; D gene: TRBD2; clone size: many; CDR3 DNA: TGCGCCAGCACGGGAGGGCCCAGCTCCTACGAGCAGTACTTC; CDR3 protein: CASTGGPSSYEQYF
J gene: TRBJ2-7; V gene: TRBV12-3/TRBV12-4; D gene: NA; clone size: many; CDR3 DNA: TGTGCCAGCAGTTTAAGGGACATCTCCTACGAGCAGTACTTC; CDR3 protein: CASSLRDISYEQYF
J gene: TRBJ2-5; V gene: TRBV7-8; D gene: NA; clone size: many; CDR3 DNA: TGTGCCAGCAGCTTGATTAGAGAACGGGGAGAGACCCAGTACTTC; CDR3 protein: CASSLIRERGETQYF
J gene: TRBJ2-7; V gene: TRBV29-1; D gene: NA; clone size: few; CDR3 DNA: TGCAGCGTTGCAACTGGGGACGAGCAGTACTTC; CDR3 protein: CSVATGDEQYF
J gene: TRBJ1-1; V gene: TRBV5-1; D gene: NA; clone size: few; CDR3 DNA: TGCGCCAGCAGCTCCGCAGGGTTTCACACTGAAGCTTTCTTT; CDR3 protein: CASSSAGFHTEAFF
J gene: TRBJ2-5; V gene: TRBV6-1; D gene: TRBD1; clone size: many; CDR3 DNA: TGTGCCAGCAGTTTGGGACAGCAAGAGACCCAGTACTTC; CDR3 protein: CASSLGQQETQYF
J gene: TRBJ2-5; V gene: TRBV29-1; D gene: TRBD1; clone size: few; CDR3 DNA: TGCAGCGTTAACCCCGGACAGGGGATTCAGGGGACCCAGTACTTC; CDR3 protein: CSVNPGQGIQGTQYF
J gene: TRBJ2-1; V gene: TRBV6-6; D gene: NA; clone size: many; CDR3 DNA: TGTGCCAGCAGTTTCAACAGGGACAATGAGCAGTTCTTC; CDR3 protein: CASSFNRDNEQFF
J gene: TRBJ2-5; V gene: TRBV29-1; D gene: TRBD2; clone size: many; CDR3 DNA: TGCAGCGTTGTGTTTCTAGCGGGATCCCAAGAGACCCAGTACTTC; CDR3 protein: CSVVFLAGSQETQYF
J gene: TRBJ2-1; V gene: TRBV18; D gene: TRBD2; clone size: many; CDR3 DNA: TGTGCCAGCTCACCCGGGACTACCTACAATGAGCAGTTCTTC; CDR3 protein: CASSPGTTYNEQFF
J gene: TRBJ1-4; V gene: TRBV12-3/TRBV12-4; D gene: TRBD1; clone size: many; CDR3 DNA: TGTGCCAGCAGTTGGGGGGACAGGGGAGAAAAACTGTTTTTT; CDR3 protein: CASSWGDRGEKLFF
J gene: TRBJ2-2; V gene: TRBV7-8; D gene: NA; clone size: many; CDR3 DNA: TGTGCCAGCAGCTTAAAGAGGTGGGCGAACACCGGGGAGCTGTTTTTT; CDR3 protein: CASSLKRWANTGELFF
J gene: TRBJ2-3; V gene: TRBV6-6; D gene: TRBD1; clone size: few; CDR3 DNA: TGTGCCAGCAGGGACACAGGGGGCACAGATACGCAGTATTTT; CDR3 protein: CASRDTGGTDTQYF
J gene: TRBJ2-3; V gene: TRBV12-3/TRBV12-4; D gene: NA; clone size: many; CDR3 DNA: TGTGCCAGCAGTCCTGAGGGATCTCGCACAGATACGCAGTATTTT; CDR3 protein: CASSPEGSRTDTQYF
J gene: TRBJ1-1; V gene: TRBV12-5; D gene: NA; clone size: few; CDR3 DNA: TGTGCTAGTGCCCTAACCGGGAGCCGGGACGAAGCTTTCTTT; CDR3 protein: CASALTGSRDEAFF
J gene: TRBJ2-3; V gene: TRBV7-3; D gene: NA; clone size: NA; CDR3 DNA: TGTGCCAGCAGCACCCTTCCCGGGGCGCAGTATTTT; CDR3 protein: CASSTLPGAQYF
J gene: TRBJ2-7; V gene: TRBV3-1; D gene: NA; clone size: few; CDR3 DNA: TGTGCCAGCAGCCAGCAAAAGGCCTACGAGCAGTACTTC; CDR3 protein: CASSQQKAYEQYF
J gene: TRBJ1-1; V gene: TRBV7-9; D gene: TRBD1; clone size: many; CDR3 DNA: TGTGCCAGCAGCCTGAAGGGGGCGTGGACTGAAGCTTTCTTT; CDR3 protein: CASSLKGAWTEAFF
J gene: TRBJ1-3; V gene: TRBV12-3/TRBV12-4; D gene: NA; clone size: many; CDR3 DNA: TGTGCCAGCAGGAGCGATCTAGTGGGCACCATATATTTT; CDR3 protein: CASRSDLVGTIYF
J gene: TRBJ1-3; V gene: TRBV28; D gene: NA; clone size: many; CDR3 DNA: TGTGCCAGCAGCCCGCCCAACTCTGGAAACACCATATATTTT; CDR3 protein: CASSPPNSGNTIYF
J gene: TRBJ1-5; V gene: TRBV5-5; D gene: NA; clone size: few; CDR3 DNA: TGTGCCAGCAGCCTCGCGGGGGTGGTGGTTCAGCCCCAGCATTTT; CDR3 protein: CASSLAGVVVQPQHF
J gene: TRBJ2-5; V gene: TRBV20-1; D gene: TRBD1; clone size: many; CDR3 DNA: TGCAGTGCTAGAGATGGGCGCCGACAGGGCCAGACCCAGTACTTC; CDR3 protein: CSARDGRRQGQTQYF
J gene: TRBJ2-3; V gene: TRBV9; D gene: TRBD2; clone size: many; CDR3 DNA: TGTGCCAGCAGCGAGAACCGACAAGGGAGCGGGGCGGATACGCAGTATTTT; CDR3 protein: CASSENRQGSGADTQYF
J gene: TRBJ1-5; V gene: TRBV4-2; D gene: NA; clone size: many; CDR3 DNA: TGTGCCAGCAGCCAAGGGAGACAGTCCAATCAGCCCCAGCATTTT; CDR3 protein: CASSQGRQSNQPQHF
J gene: TRBJ2-1; V gene: TRBV5-1; D gene: NA; clone size: many; CDR3 DNA: TGCGCCAGCAGCTTGGCGCAGGGAACCTACAATGAGCAGTTCTTC; CDR3 protein: CASSLAQGTYNEQFF
J gene: TRBJ2-3; V gene: TRBV15; D gene: NA; clone size: many; CDR3 DNA: TGTGCCACCAGCAGAGGAACAATGGGTATTTCAGATACGCAGTATTTT; CDR3 protein: CATSRGTMGISDTQYF
J gene: TRBJ2-3; V gene: TRBV20-1; D gene: NA; clone size: many; CDR3 DNA: TGCAGTGCTCCCTATCCGCTGGATACGCAGTATTTT; CDR3 protein: CSAPYPLDTQYF
J gene: TRBJ1-1; V gene: TRBV25-1; D gene: TRBD1; clone size: many; CDR3 DNA: TGTGCCAGCAGTACCGGACAGGGTTTCGCTGAAGCTTTCTTT; CDR3 protein: CASSTGQGFAEAFF
J gene: TRBJ2-1; V gene: TRBV5-1; D gene: NA; clone size: many; CDR3 DNA: TGCGCCAGCAGCTTGGCTAGTTACTACAATGAGCAGTTCTTC; CDR3 protein: CASSLASYYNEQFF
J gene: TRBJ2-3; V gene: TRBV12-3/TRBV12-4; D gene: NA; clone size: many; CDR3 DNA: TGTGCCAGCAGTTCCCCCCCGGACTATAGCACAGATACGCAGTATTTT; CDR3 protein: CASSSPPDYSTDTQYF
J gene: TRBJ1-1; V gene: TRBV7-2; D gene: NA; clone size: many; CDR3 DNA: TGTGCCAGCAGCTTAGTTGGCGGCGGGGTAATGACTGAAGCTTTCTTT; CDR3 protein: CASSLVGGGVMTEAFF
J gene: TRBJ1-4; V gene: TRBV5-1; D gene: NA; clone size: many; CDR3 DNA: TGCGCCAGCGGCTGGGGGGGCGAGAAATATGAAAAACTGTTTTTT; CDR3 protein: CASGWGGEKYEKLFF
J gene: TRBJ2-5; V gene: TRBV3-1; D gene: TRBD1; clone size: few; CDR3 DNA: TGTGCCAGCAGCCGCGGACAGGGGAGGGAGACCCAGTACTTC; CDR3 protein: CASSRGQGRETQYF